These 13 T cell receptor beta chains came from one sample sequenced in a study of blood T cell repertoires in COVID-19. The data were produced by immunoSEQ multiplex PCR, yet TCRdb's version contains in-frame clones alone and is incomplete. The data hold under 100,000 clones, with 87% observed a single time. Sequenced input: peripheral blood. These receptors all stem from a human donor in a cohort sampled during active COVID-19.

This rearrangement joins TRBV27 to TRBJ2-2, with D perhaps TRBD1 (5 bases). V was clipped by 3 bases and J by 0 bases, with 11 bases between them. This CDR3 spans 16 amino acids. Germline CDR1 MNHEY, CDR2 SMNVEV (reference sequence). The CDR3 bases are TGTGCCAGCAGTTTCACAGGCACCGCGAACACCGGGGAGCTGTTTTTT. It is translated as CASSFTGTANTGELFF.

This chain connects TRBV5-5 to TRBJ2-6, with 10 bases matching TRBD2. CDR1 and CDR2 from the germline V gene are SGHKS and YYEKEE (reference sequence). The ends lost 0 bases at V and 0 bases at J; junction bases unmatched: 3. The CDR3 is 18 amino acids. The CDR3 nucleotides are TGTGCCAGCAGCTTGGGACTAGCGGGTAACTCTGGGGCCAACGTCCTGACTTTC. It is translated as CASSLGLAGNSGANVLTF.

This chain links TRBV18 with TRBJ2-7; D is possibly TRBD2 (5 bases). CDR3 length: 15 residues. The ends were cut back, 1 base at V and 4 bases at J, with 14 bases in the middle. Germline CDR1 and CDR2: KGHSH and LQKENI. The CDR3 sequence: CASSPLEEVVYEQYF. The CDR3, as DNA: TGTGCCAGCTCACCACTAGAGGAGGTAGTATACGAGCAGTACTTC.

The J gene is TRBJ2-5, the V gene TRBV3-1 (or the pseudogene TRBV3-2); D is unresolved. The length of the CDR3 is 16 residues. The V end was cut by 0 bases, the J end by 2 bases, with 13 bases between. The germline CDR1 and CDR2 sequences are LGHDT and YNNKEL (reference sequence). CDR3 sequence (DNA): TGTGCCAGCAGCCAAGAAAGCCAGGTTGGTCAAGAGACCCAGTACTTC. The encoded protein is CASSQESQVGQETQYF.

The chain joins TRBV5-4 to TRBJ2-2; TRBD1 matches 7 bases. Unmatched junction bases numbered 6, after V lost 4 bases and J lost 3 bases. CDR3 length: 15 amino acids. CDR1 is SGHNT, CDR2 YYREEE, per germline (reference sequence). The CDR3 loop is CASSGWQGDTGELFF. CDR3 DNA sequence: TGTGCCAGCAGCGGGTGGCAGGGGGACACCGGGGAGCTGTTTTTT.

CDR3 bases: TGTGCCTGGCAGGGTTTCCAAGAGACCCAGTACTTC. Its translation: CAWQGFQETQYF. The V and J genes are TRBV30 and TRBJ2-5; D might be TRBD1 (5 bases). Trimming took 5 bases from V and 1 from J, leaving 8 bases between them. Germline V gene data show CDR1 as GTSNPN and CDR2 as SVGIG (reference sequence). The CDR3 loop spans 12 amino acids.

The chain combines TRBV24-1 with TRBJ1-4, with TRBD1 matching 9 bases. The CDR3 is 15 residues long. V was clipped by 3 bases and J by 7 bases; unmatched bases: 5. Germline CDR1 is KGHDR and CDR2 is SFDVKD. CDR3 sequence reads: CATSDPGQGGEKLFF. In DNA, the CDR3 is TGTGCCACCAGTGATCCGGGACAGGGAGGTGAAAAACTGTTTTTT.

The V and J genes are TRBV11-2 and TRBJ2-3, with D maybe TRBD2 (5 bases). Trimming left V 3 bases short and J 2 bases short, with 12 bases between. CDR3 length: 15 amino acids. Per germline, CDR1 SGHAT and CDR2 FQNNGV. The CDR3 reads CASSLLASLTDTQYF. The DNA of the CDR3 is TGTGCCAGCAGCTTGCTAGCAAGTCTCACAGATACGCAGTATTTT.

The CDR3 protein is CASSITPPWDRGGYEQYF. CDR3 sequence (DNA): TGTGCCAGTAGTATAACGCCCCCCTGGGACAGGGGAGGCTACGAGCAGTACTTC. The chain recombines TRBV19 with TRBJ2-7; TRBD1 matches 10 bases. The CDR3 has 18 amino acids. Trimming took 2 bases from V and 3 from J; bases not matched to a gene: 13. Germline values: CDR1 LNHDA, CDR2 SQIVND (reference sequence).

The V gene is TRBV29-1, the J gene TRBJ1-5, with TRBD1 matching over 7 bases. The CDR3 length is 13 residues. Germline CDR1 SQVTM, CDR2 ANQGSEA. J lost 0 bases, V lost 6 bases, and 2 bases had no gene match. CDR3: CSVGTDSNQPQHF. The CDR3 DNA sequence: TGCAGCGTCGGGACAGATAGCAATCAGCCCCAGCATTTT.

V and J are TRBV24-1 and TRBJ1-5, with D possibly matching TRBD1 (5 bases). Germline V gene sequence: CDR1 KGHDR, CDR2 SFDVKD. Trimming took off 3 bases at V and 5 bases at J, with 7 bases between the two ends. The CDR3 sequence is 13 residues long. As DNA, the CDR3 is TGTGCCACCAGTGATGACAGTTATCAGCCCCAGCATTTT. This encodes CATSDDSYQPQHF.

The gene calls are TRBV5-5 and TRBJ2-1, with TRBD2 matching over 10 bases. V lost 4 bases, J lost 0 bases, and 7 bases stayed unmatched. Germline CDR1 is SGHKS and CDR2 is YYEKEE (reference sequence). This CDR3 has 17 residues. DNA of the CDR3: TGTGCCAGCAGCGCCTGGACTAGCGGAGTCTCCTACAATGAGCAGTTCTTC. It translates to CASSAWTSGVSYNEQFF.

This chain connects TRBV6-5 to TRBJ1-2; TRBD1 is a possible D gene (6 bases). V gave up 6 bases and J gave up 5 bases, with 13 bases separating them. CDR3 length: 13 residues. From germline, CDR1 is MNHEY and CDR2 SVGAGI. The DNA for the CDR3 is TGTGCCAGCAGATCGAGAGGGGGTTATGGCTACACCTTC. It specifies CASRSRGGYGYTF.